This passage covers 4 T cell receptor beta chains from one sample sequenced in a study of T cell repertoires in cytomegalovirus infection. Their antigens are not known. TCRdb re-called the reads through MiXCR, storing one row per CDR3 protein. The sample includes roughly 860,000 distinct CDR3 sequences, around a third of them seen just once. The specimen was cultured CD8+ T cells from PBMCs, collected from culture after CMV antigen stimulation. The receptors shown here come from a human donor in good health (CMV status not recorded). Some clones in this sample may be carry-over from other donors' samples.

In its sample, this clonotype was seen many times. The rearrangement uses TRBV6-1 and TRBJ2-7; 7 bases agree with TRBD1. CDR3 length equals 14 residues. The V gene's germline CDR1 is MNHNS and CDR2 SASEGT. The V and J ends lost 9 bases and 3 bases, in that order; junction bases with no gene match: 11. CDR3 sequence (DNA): TGTGCCAGTAGCGACAGGGAATCTTACTACGAGCAGTACGTC. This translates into CASSDRESYYEQYV.

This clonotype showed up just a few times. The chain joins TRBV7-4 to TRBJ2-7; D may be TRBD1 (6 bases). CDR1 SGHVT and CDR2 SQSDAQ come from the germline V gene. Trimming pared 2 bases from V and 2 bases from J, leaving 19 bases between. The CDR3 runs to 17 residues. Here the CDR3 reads CASSLTGPYGGAYEQYV. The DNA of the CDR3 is TGTGCCAGCAGCTTAACAGGGCCTTACGGAGGCGCCTACGAGCAGTACGTC.

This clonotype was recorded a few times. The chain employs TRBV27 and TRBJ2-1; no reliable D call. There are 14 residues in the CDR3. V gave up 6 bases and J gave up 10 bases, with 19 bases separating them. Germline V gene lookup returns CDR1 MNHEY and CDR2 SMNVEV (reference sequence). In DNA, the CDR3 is TGTGCCAGCAGACCAGGAGTTGAAGGGATCGAGCAGTTCTTC. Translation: CASRPGVEGIEQFF.

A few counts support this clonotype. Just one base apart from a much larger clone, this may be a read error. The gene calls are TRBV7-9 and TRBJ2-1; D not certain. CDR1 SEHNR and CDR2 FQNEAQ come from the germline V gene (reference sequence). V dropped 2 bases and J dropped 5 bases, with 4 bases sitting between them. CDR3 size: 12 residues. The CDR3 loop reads CASSLKHNEQFF. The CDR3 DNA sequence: TGTGCCAGCAGCTTAAAGCACAATGAGCAGTTCTTC.